This TCR beta chain is from a study of vaccination effects on CD4 cells after COVID-19. Overall study context: Each participant was given two doses of one vaccine (BNT162b2 or mRNA-1273). From a couple of convalescent patients, samples were taken 16 days and one week before vaccination.

V shed 1 base and J shed 3 bases, with 13 bases lying between them. The length of the CDR3 is 15 residues. Germline CDR1 SGHKS, CDR2 YYEKEE (reference sequence). Profiling relied on immunoSEQ multiplex PCR, and the TCRdb table lists in-frame clones only, not all of them. The data hold 17,000 or so clones, with roughly 72% observed a single time. Under the ViraFEST assay, PBMC were stimulated with viral peptide pools so that antigen-specific CD4+ T cells expanded. Sequencing was performed afterwards. At the end of 9 to 11 days of culture, CD4+ T cells were isolated. Infection with SARS-CoV-2 occurred in the person between March and December 2020, and PCR confirmed it. Of note for this clone: The antigen remains undetermined.

Sequenced material: CD4+ T cells from PBMCs cultured with SARS-CoV-2 spike peptides, taken before COVID-19 vaccination. The chain links TRBV5-5 to TRBJ1-1, with D tentatively TRBD1 (5 bases). This clonotype originated in a human donor who had a prior SARS-CoV-2 infection. The CDR3: CASSLLNQGYTEAFF. The CDR3 coding sequence is TGTGCCAGCAGCTTGTTAAATCAGGGTTACACTGAAGCTTTCTTT.